These 31 T cell receptor beta chains were sequenced from one sample in a study of T-cell reconstitution after alpha-beta-depleted transplantation in children. Molecular barcoding with unique molecular identifiers was used for the TCRbeta library. TCRdb re-called the PCR reads with MiXCR, one entry per CDR3 protein. Among around 960,000 distinct CDR3 sequences, around 30% were seen once, and the ten largest hold over 25%. This specimen was PBMCs, mostly from graft donor cells, taken 360 days after TCRalphabeta/CD19-depleted stem cell transplant. These receptors were taken from a boy less than two years old who had a stem cell transplant for SCID, so the T cells may come from the graft donor.

The gene calls are TRBV20-1 and TRBJ1-1, with D possibly being TRBD1 (6 bases). CDR1 DFQATT and CDR2 SNEGSKA come from the germline V gene (reference sequence). V lost 3 bases, J lost 4 bases, and 12 bases lay in between. This CDR3 is 13 amino acids long. DNA of the CDR3: TGCAGTGCTAGGGGGGCCAGGGGCACTGAAGCTTTCTTT. The encoded protein is CSARGARGTEAFF.

The CDR3 DNA follows: TGTGCCAGCAGCGTAGAACAAATCGGTGAGCAGTTCTTC. Amino acid sequence: CASSVEQIGEQFF. This rearrangement joins TRBV9 to TRBJ2-1; D uncertain. This CDR3 has 13 amino acids. Germline-derived CDR1 and CDR2 are SGDLS and YYNGEE. Trimming shortened V by 0 bases and J by 9 bases, and 10 bases separated the two germline ends.

This clonotype has just a few counts. The chain employs TRBV4-2 and TRBJ2-1; tentative D call: TRBD1 (6 bases). Germline V gives CDR1 LGHNA, CDR2 YNFKEQ. V lost 0 bases and J lost 2, with 11 bases in between. This CDR3 region has 16 residues. Written as DNA, the CDR3 is TGTGCCAGCAGCCAAGACCAGGGGAGCACCTACAATGAGCAGTTCTTC. It is translated as CASSQDQGSTYNEQFF.

This chain links TRBV7-2 with TRBJ2-5, with 10 positions matching TRBD2. Losses at the gene ends were 1 base for V and 8 bases for J; bases not matched to a gene: 7. The CDR3 totals 15 residues. The germline CDR1 and CDR2 sequences are SGHTA and FQGNSA. CDR3 sequence: CASSLESGGAATQYF. The DNA for the CDR3 is TGTGCCAGCAGCTTAGAAAGCGGGGGGGCTGCAACCCAGTACTTC.

The chain is built from TRBV12-3 or TRBV12-4 and TRBJ2-6; no clear D gene. The CDR3 is 15 residues long. Trimming stripped 6 bases from V and 4 bases from J, with 13 bases between. Here the CDR3 reads CASSPLVAGANVLTF. The DNA for the CDR3 is TGTGCCAGCAGCCCTTTGGTTGCCGGGGCCAACGTCCTGACTTTC.

The gene calls are TRBV6-1 and TRBJ2-7; 7 nucleotides match TRBD1. The CDR3 totals 14 residues. Trimming took 4 bases from V and 2 from J; bases not matched to a gene: 5. Germline lookup yields CDR1 MNHNS and CDR2 SASEGT. CDR3 residues: CASSGTGTAYEQYF. In nucleotides, the CDR3 is TGTGCCAGCAGTGGAACCGGGACAGCCTACGAGCAGTACTTC.

The chain carries TRBV2 and TRBJ2-3, with D hard to call. Per the germline V gene, CDR1 is SNHLY and CDR2 is FYNNEI. This CDR3 has 14 amino acids. V was cut by 1 base and J by 3 bases, with 8 bases left in between. CDR3 DNA: TGTGCCAGCAGTGAAGGTGCCCGGACAGATACGCAGTATTTT. It codes for CASSEGARTDTQYF.

The V call is TRBV6-1, the J call TRBJ1-3, with unresolved D. Germline values: CDR1 MNHNS, CDR2 SASEGT. Trimming cost V 5 bases and J 0 bases, with 11 bases left between them. The CDR3 spans 15 residues. The CDR3 nucleotides read TGTGCCAGCAGTCCTGGGTACCGCTCTGGAAACACCATATATTTT. Translating it yields CASSPGYRSGNTIYF.

The gene calls are TRBV4-3 and TRBJ2-7; TRBD1 matches 8 bases. Losses at the gene ends were 0 bases for V and 5 bases for J; bases not matched to a gene: 12. CDR3 length equals 17 residues. Germline values: CDR1 LGHNA, CDR2 YSLEER. The CDR3 DNA reads TGCGCCAGCAGCCAAGATCCCTGGGACAGGCGGGGTAACGAGCAGTACTTC. Translating gives CASSQDPWDRRGNEQYF.

This clonotype was counted between two and nine times. This rearrangement joins TRBV29-1 to TRBJ1-4; D gene ambiguous. The ends were cut back, 7 bases at V and 7 bases at J, with 16 bases in the middle. Germline values: CDR1 SQVTM, CDR2 ANQGSEA. This CDR3 contains 13 residues. The CDR3 nucleotides read TGCAGCGGCCGAGAGTCAGAGGGTGAAAAACTGTTTTTT. Its protein product is CSGRESEGEKLFF.

The V gene is TRBV7-9, the J gene TRBJ2-7, with a tentative D call TRBD2 (7 bases). The CDR3 has 14 residues. Per the germline V gene, CDR1 is SEHNR and CDR2 is FQNEAQ (reference sequence). Trimming shortened V by 5 bases and J by 6 bases, and 17 bases separated the two germline ends. The CDR3 is CASSPFKGGGEQYF. In DNA, the CDR3 is TGTGCCAGCAGCCCATTCAAGGGGGGGGGCGAGCAGTACTTC. Combining the CDR3 with reference TRBV7-9 and TRBJ2-7 gives the whole variable domain DTGVSQNPRHKITKRGQNVTFRCDPISEHNRLYWYRQTLGQGPEFLTYFQNEAQLEKSRLLSDRFSAERPKGSFSTLEIQRTEQGDSAMYLCASSPFKGGGEQYFGPGTRLTVT.

The CDR3 DNA is TGTGCCAGCAGTTTTGATAAGGGTGCGAACACTGAAGCTTTCTTT. It yields the protein CASSFDKGANTEAFF. The chain recombines TRBV5-6 with TRBJ1-1; D not certain. The CDR3 contains 15 residues. The germline gives CDR1 SGHDT, CDR2 YYEEEE. V dropped 5 bases and J dropped 1 base, with 15 bases sitting between them.

This clonotype was found a few times. DNA of the CDR3: TGCAGTGCTAGGCGGCTGCAAGAGACCCAGTACTTC. Amino acids: CSARRLQETQYF. V is TRBV20-1 and J is TRBJ2-5; the D is unclear. Germline assignment: CDR1 DFQATT and CDR2 SNEGSKA (reference sequence). The CDR3 consists of 12 residues. The V end was cut by 3 bases, the J end by 2 bases, with 7 bases between.

The V call is TRBV10-3, the J call TRBJ2-1; TRBD2 agrees at 7 bases. In germline, CDR1 is ENHRY, CDR2 SYGVKD. Trimming cost V 8 bases and J 9 bases; bases outside gene matches: 7. The CDR3 runs to 12 residues. The CDR3 here is CAISASGGEQFF. The CDR3 nucleotides are TGTGCCATCTCGGCGTCGGGGGGTGAGCAGTTCTTC.

The chain combines TRBV5-1 with TRBJ2-5, with D possibly being TRBD2 (5 bases). The CDR3 runs to 17 residues. Deletions cut 2 bases from V and 6 bases from J, with 23 bases between. CDR1 SGHRS and CDR2 YFSETQ come from the germline V gene. The CDR3 bases are TGCGCCAGCAGCTTCACCGTGGGGAGCGCGGGTGGACAGACCCAGTACTTC. This encodes CASSFTVGSAGGQTQYF.

The chain is built from TRBV7-3 and TRBJ2-5, with D uncertain. The CDR3 sequence is 13 residues long. Per the germline V gene, CDR1 is SGHTA and CDR2 is FQGTGA. V lost 11 bases to trimming and J lost 4 bases, with 17 bases between them. CDR3 sequence reads: CAQTRPNGETQYF. CDR3 coding DNA: TGTGCCCAAACCAGGCCCAATGGAGAGACCCAGTACTTC.

In this sample, this clonotype turned up a few times. The chain has TRBV4-3 and TRBJ2-1; TRBD1 matches 7 bases. The CDR3 runs 19 residues. CDR1 is LGHNA, CDR2 YSLEER, per germline. The J segment lost 2 bases and the V segment lost 0 bases, leaving 13 bases of the junction unmatched. The CDR3 DNA sequence: TGCGCCAGCAGCCAAGATATGGGCGAGGGGGCCCTACCCTACAATGAGCAGTTCTTC. It yields the protein CASSQDMGEGALPYNEQFF.

The sample holds many counts of this clonotype. The chain's CDR3 is CASRRTYNSPLHF. CDR3 coding DNA: TGTGCCAGCAGGCGAACCTATAATTCACCCCTCCACTTT. The rearrangement joins TRBV13 to TRBJ1-6; D not certain. CDR3 length: 13 residues. V was shortened by 6 bases and J by 2 bases, with 5 bases between the two germline ends. CDR1 is PRHDT, CDR2 FYEKMQ, per germline (reference sequence).

This clonotype showed up just a few times. The rearrangement links TRBV28 to TRBJ2-1; D might be TRBD2 (6 bases). Trimming took off 1 base at V and 0 bases at J, with 13 bases between the two ends. Germline V gives CDR1 MDHEN, CDR2 SYDVKM. The CDR3 covers 17 residues. CDR3 in amino acids: CASSLSIAAPSYNEQFF. In DNA form, the CDR3 reads TGTGCCAGCAGTTTATCCATAGCGGCCCCCTCCTACAATGAGCAGTTCTTC.

The chain joins TRBV18 to TRBJ2-1; perhaps TRBD2 as D (5 bases). In germline, CDR1 is KGHSH, CDR2 LQKENI. The CDR3 totals 15 residues. Trimming stripped 2 bases from V and 8 bases from J, with 16 bases between. CDR3 sequence (DNA): TGTGCCAGCTCACCAAAGGCGGGCCCTTCGGATGAGCAGTTCTTC. Amino acids: CASSPKAGPSDEQFF.

This clonotype has a count of ten or more. The chain links TRBV12-3 or TRBV12-4 to TRBJ1-2, with TRBD1 as a possible D gene (6 bases). The CDR3 has 13 amino acids. V lost 5 bases, J lost 8 bases, and 15 bases lay in between. CDR3: CASSVQGGGGYTF. Written as DNA, the CDR3 is TGTGCCAGCAGTGTACAGGGCGGGGGAGGCTACACCTTC.

The chain has TRBV28 and TRBJ2-3; D unclear. The germline gives CDR1 MDHEN, CDR2 SYDVKM. V lost 7 bases, J lost 2 bases, and 13 bases lay in between. This CDR3 has 14 residues. This chain's CDR3 is CASKWSLFTDTQYF. As DNA, the CDR3 is TGTGCCAGCAAATGGAGCCTCTTCACAGATACGCAGTATTTT.

This clonotype was observed a handful of times. This chain links TRBV20-1 with TRBJ1-2, with D unresolved. The V and J ends lost 6 bases and 0 bases respectively, with 11 bases between them. Germline values: CDR1 DFQATT, CDR2 SNEGSKA (reference sequence). There are 13 residues in the CDR3. As DNA, the CDR3 is TGCAGTGCCCTCCGAAGTCCTAACTATGGCTACACCTTC. This sequence encodes CSALRSPNYGYTF.

The J gene is TRBJ2-3, the V gene TRBV5-1, with D possibly being TRBD2 (6 bases). V gave up 2 bases and J gave up 1 base, with 11 bases separating them. Looked up from germline, CDR1 is SGHRS and CDR2 is YFSETQ. The CDR3 sequence is 15 residues long. The CDR3 DNA reads TGCGCCAGCAGCTTAAGGACTACAGGCACAGATACGCAGTATTTT. Protein sequence: CASSLRTTGTDTQYF.

This chain links TRBV29-1 with TRBJ1-1; TRBD1 matches 9 bases. This CDR3 is 14 amino acids long. With 5 bases clipped from V and 1 base from J, the junction kept 5 bases outside the gene matches. From germline, CDR1 is SQVTM and CDR2 ANQGSEA. The CDR3 DNA follows: TGCAGCGTTTGGGACAGGGCATGGAACACTGAAGCTTTCTTT. As protein: CSVWDRAWNTEAFF.

This clonotype was counted only a few times. The chain combines TRBV18 with TRBJ1-1; TRBD1 might be the D (5 bases). The CDR3 runs to 15 residues. The V gene lost 4 bases and the J gene lost 2 bases, with 14 bases spanning the gap. CDR1 and CDR2 (germline): KGHSH, LQKENI. In DNA form, the CDR3 reads TGTGCCAGCTCACTGGGCCAAGGGGATAACACTGAAGCTTTCTTT. Amino acids: CASSLGQGDNTEAFF.

The V gene is TRBV5-6, the J gene TRBJ2-1, with TRBD1 matching over 8 bases. The CDR3 extends over 14 amino acids. Germline-derived CDR1 and CDR2 are SGHDT and YYEEEE. V trimming: 2 bases; J trimming: 7 bases; junction bases outside the gene matches: 5. DNA of the CDR3: TGTGCCAGCAGCTTCGGACAGGGTGGTAATGAGCAGTTCTTC. Translation: CASSFGQGGNEQFF.

The chain recombines TRBV5-1 with TRBJ2-1, with D possibly being TRBD2 (5 bases). The CDR3 extends over 14 amino acids. The germline V gene has CDR1 SGHRS and CDR2 YFSETQ. V lost 4 bases and J 10 bases, leaving 18 bases between the germline ends. The CDR3 DNA sequence: TGCGCCAGCAGCCCCGGGTCTCGTACGGGGGAGCAGTTCTTC. It translates to CASSPGSRTGEQFF.

The sample holds a few counts of this clonotype. J is TRBJ2-1 and V is TRBV2; D is perhaps TRBD1 (7 bases). V lost 7 bases and J 10 bases, leaving 11 bases between the germline ends. The length of the CDR3 is 11 residues. Germline V gene sequence: CDR1 SNHLY, CDR2 FYNNEI. The CDR3 here is CASTGGQEQFF. As DNA, the CDR3 is TGTGCCAGCACCGGGGGACAGGAGCAGTTCTTC.

The chain carries TRBV20-1 and TRBJ2-3, with D uncertain. V was pared by 0 bases and J by 0 bases, with 10 bases between. Germline CDR1 DFQATT, CDR2 SNEGSKA (reference sequence). The CDR3 is 15 residues long. CDR3 in DNA: TGCAGTGCTAGAGAAAGCCCAGTGAGCACAGATACGCAGTATTTT. Translation gives CSARESPVSTDTQYF.

This clonotype has only a few counts. CDR3 sequence reads: CASSPTARTTNEKLFF. The CDR3 DNA reads as TGTGCCAGCAGCCCTACGGCCAGGACCACTAATGAAAAACTGTTTTTT. J is TRBJ1-4 and V is TRBV7-9; no firm D call. The CDR3 loop spans 16 amino acids. Between the trimmed V and J ends, which lost 5 bases and 2 bases, there was a span of 15 bases. Germline assignment: CDR1 SEHNR and CDR2 FQNEAQ (reference sequence).